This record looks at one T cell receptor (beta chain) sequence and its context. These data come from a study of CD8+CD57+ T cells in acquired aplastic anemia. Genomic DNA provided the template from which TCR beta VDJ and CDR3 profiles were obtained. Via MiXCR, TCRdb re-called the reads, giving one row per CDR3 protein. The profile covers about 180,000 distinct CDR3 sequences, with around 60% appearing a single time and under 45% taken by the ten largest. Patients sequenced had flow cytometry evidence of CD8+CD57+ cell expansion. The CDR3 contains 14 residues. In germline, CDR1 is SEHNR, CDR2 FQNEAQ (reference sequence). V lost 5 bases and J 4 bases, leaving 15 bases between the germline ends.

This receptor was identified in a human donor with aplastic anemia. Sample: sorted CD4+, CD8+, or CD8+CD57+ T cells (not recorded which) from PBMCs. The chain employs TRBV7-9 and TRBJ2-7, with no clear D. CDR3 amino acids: CASSKIAAGYEQYF. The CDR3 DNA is TGTGCCAGCAGCAAAATAGCAGCCGGTTACGAGCAGTACTTC. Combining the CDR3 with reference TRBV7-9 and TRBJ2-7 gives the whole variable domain DTGVSQNPRHKITKRGQNVTFRCDPISEHNRLYWYRQTLGQGPEFLTYFQNEAQLEKSRLLSDRFSAERPKGSFSTLEIQRTEQGDSAMYLCASSKIAAGYEQYFGPGTRLTVT.